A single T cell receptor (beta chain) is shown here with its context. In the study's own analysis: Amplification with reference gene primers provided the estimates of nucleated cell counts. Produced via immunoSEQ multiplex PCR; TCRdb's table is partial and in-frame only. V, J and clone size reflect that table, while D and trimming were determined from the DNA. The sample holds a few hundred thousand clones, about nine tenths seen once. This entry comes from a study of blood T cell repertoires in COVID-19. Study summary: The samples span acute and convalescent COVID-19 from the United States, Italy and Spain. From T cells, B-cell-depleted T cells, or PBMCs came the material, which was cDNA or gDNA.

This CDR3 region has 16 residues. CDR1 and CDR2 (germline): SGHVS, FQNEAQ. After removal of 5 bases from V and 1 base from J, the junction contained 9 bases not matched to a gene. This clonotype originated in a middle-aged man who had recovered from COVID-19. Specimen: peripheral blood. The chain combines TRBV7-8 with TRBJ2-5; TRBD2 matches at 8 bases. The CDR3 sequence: CASSRAGARLQETQYF. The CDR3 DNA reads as TGTGCCAGCAGCCGAGCGGGGGCGAGACTCCAAGAGACCCAGTACTTC. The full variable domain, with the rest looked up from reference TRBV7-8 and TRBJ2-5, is GAGVSQSPRYKVAKRGQDVALRCDPISGHVSLFWYQQALGQGPEFLTYFQNEAQLDKSGLPSDRFFAERPEGSVSTLKIQRTQQEDSAVYLCASSRAGARLQETQYFGPGTRLLVL.